Below, one TCR beta chain is given with its context. The antigen is not known. This specimen belongs to a study of yellow fever vaccine responses in identical twins. Germline V gives CDR1 SGHDN, CDR2 FVKESK. Trimming pared 5 bases from V and 2 bases from J, leaving 8 bases between. The CDR3 runs 13 residues. TCRdb used MiXCR to reprocess the RT-PCR reads, holding one entry per CDR3 protein. The sample records under 3,500 distinct CDR3 sequences, approximately 86% being singletons. Study-level points and caveats: Reportedly, the response of twins' T cells to the vaccine seemed partly convergent, partly personalized.

V is TRBV14 and J is TRBJ2-3; D not resolved. This specimen consisted of T cells from blood (PBMCs), unsorted or a sorted subset (not recorded which), obtained before or after yellow fever vaccination (not recorded which). The sequence was obtained from a female donor who received the yellow fever vaccine. DNA of the CDR3: TGTGCCAGCAGCTTGCAGATCACAGATACGCAGTATTTT. This translates into CASSLQITDTQYF.